Listed here are 4 T cell receptor beta chains from one sample, sequenced in a study of blood T cells in healthy people across ages (dated by TCRdb to the mid-2010s). Library prep was done by 5' RACE. The data were produced on an Illumina HiSeq 2500. The second PCR ran for roughly 7 to 11 cycles and used a J-beta primer mix along with a sample-barcoded 5' primer. Starting from the raw public reads, TCRdb applied fastp trimming at Q25, assembled clones with MiXCR and retained in-frame beta chains. One record per CDR3 amino acid sequence lists the most common genes and DNA. The sample table lists roughly 570,000 distinct CDR3 sequences, about 25% of them with a count of one. Approximately 18% of the sample is held by the ten biggest clonotypes. The sample comprised blood. The receptor set was obtained from a woman between 70 and 85 years old in good health.

The chain combines TRBV3-1 with TRBJ2-5; tentative D call: TRBD2 (6 bases). Looked up from germline, CDR1 is LGHDT and CDR2 is YNNKEL (reference sequence). V lost 0 bases, J lost 1 base, and 6 bases lay in between. This CDR3 is built from 14 residues. This chain's CDR3 is CASSQEAGQETQYF. The CDR3 region has the DNA TGTGCCAGCAGCCAAGAAGCGGGCCAAGAGACCCAGTACTTC.

In this sample, this clonotype turned up a few times. The rearrangement joins TRBV5-1 to TRBJ1-3, with D perhaps TRBD1 (6 bases). The ends were cut back, 8 bases at V and 0 bases at J, with 9 bases in the middle. The CDR3 contains 13 residues. Germline loops: CDR1 SGHRS, CDR2 YFSETQ. This CDR3 reads CASTDSSGNTIYF. The CDR3 nucleotides are TGCGCCAGTACGGACAGCTCTGGAAACACCATATATTTT. Variable domain in full (rest from reference TRBV5-1 and TRBJ1-3): KAGVTQTPRYLIKTRGQQVTLSCSPISGHRSVSWYQQTPGQGLQFLFEYFSETQRNKGNFPGRFSGRQFSNSRSEMNVSTLELGDSALYLCASTDSSGNTIYFGEGSWLTVV.

The chain couples TRBV12-3 or TRBV12-4 to TRBJ2-7; a weak D match, TRBD1 (6 bases). The CDR3 totals 15 residues. Trimming removed 3 bases from V and 0 bases from J, with 12 bases in between. CDR3 in DNA: TGTGCCAGCAGTTTGGAGACAGGCCTCTCCTACGAGCAGTACTTC. Its protein product is CASSLETGLSYEQYF.

This rearrangement joins TRBV5-4 to TRBJ2-7, with 7 bases lining up with TRBD2. This CDR3 is 17 amino acids long. The germline CDR1 and CDR2 sequences are SGHNT and YYREEE (reference sequence). The junction had 17 bases not matched to a gene; V was cut back by 1 base and J by 7 bases. As DNA, the CDR3 is TGTGCCAGCAGCTTGAGCTCGGCAGGGAGGGGCCCGGGGGAGCAGTACTTC. It yields the protein CASSLSSAGRGPGEQYF.